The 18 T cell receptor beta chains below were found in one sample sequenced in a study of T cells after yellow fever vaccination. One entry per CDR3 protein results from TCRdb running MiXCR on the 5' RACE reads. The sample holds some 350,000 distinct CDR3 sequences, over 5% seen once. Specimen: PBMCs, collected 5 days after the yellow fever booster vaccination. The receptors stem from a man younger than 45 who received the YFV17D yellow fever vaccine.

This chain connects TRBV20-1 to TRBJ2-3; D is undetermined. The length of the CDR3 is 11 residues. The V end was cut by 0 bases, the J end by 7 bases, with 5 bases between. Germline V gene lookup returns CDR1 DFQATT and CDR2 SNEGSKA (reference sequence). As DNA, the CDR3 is TGCAGTGCTAGAGAGTACAATACGCAGTATTTT. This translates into CSAREYNTQYF.

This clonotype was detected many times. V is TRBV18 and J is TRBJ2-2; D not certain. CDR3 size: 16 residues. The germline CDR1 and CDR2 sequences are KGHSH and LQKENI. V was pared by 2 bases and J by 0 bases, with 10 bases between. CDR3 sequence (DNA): TGTGCCAGCTCACCAGAACGCGCCGCGAACACCGGGGAGCTGTTTTTT. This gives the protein CASSPERAANTGELFF.

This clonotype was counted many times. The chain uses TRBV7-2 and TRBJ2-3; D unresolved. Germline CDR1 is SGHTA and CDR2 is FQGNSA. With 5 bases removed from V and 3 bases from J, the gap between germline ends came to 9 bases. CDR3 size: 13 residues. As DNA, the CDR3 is TGTGCCAGCAGCCTCCTCGGGACAGATACGCAGTATTTT. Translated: CASSLLGTDTQYF.

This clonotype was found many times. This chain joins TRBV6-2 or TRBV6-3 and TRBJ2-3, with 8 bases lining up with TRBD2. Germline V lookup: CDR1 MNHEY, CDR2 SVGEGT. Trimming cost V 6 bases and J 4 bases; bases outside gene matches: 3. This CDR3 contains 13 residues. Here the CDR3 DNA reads TGTGCCAGCAGACTGGGACTAGCAGATACGCAGTATTTT. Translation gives CASRLGLADTQYF.

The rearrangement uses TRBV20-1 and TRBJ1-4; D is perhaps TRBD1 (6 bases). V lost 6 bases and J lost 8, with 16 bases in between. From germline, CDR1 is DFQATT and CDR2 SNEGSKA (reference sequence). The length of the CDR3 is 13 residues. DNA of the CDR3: TGCAGTGCGAGCGGACAGTTGGAAGAAAAACTGTTTTTT. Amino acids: CSASGQLEEKLFF.

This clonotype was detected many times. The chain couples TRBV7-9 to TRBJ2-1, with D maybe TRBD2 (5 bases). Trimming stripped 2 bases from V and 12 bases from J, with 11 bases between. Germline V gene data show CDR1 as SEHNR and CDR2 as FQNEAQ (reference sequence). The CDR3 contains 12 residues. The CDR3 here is CASSLPREGQFF. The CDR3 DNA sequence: TGTGCCAGCAGCTTACCCCGCGAGGGGCAGTTCTTC.

CDR3 sequence reads: CSVRPNTEAFF. In DNA form, the CDR3 reads TGCAGCGTGCGCCCGAACACTGAAGCTTTCTTT. This chain connects TRBV29-1 to TRBJ1-1; D is unresolved. Germline V CDR1 and CDR2: SQVTM, ANQGSEA. V was pared by 6 bases and J by 1 base, with 6 bases between. The CDR3 runs 11 residues.

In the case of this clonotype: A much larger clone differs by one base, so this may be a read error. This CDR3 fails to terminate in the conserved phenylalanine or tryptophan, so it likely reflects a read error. The CDR3: CASSEGVLTDTQYS. In nucleotides, the CDR3 is TGTGCCAGCAGTGAAGGGGTCCTCACAGATACGCAGTATTCT. This chain links TRBV2 with TRBJ2-3; D unclear. The V end lost 1 base, the J end lost 2 bases, and 7 bases lay between the germline ends. This CDR3 has 14 residues. From germline, CDR1 is SNHLY and CDR2 FYNNEI.

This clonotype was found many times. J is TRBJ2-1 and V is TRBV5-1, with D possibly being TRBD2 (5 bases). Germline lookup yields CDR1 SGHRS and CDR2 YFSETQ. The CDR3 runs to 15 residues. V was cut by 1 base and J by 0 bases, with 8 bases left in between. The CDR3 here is CASSLNRDSYNEQFF. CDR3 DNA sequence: TGCGCCAGCAGCTTGAACCGGGACTCCTACAATGAGCAGTTCTTC.

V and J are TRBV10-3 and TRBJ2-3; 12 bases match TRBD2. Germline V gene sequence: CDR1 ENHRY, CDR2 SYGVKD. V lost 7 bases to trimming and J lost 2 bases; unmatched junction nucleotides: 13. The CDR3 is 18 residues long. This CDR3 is CAITPGLAGGRNTDTQYF. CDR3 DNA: TGTGCCATCACCCCGGGACTAGCGGGCGGTCGAAACACAGATACGCAGTATTTT.

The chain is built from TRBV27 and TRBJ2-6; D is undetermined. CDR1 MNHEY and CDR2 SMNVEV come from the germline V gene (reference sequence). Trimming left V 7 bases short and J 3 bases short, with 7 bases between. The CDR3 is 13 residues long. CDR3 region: CASTVRGANVLTF. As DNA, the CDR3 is TGTGCCAGCACCGTCCGTGGGGCCAACGTCCTGACTTTC. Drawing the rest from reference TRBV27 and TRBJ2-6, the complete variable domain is EAQVTQNPRYLITVTGKKLTVTCSQNMNHEYMSWYRQDPGLGLRQIYYSMNVEVTDKGDVPEGYKVSRKEKRNFPLILESPSPNQTSLYFCASTVRGANVLTFGAGSRLTVL.

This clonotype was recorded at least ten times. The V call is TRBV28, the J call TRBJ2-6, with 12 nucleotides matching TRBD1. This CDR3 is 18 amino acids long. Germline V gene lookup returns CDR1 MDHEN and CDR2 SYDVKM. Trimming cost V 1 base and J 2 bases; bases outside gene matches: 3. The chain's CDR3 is CASSLLGQGAPGANVLTF. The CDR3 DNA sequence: TGTGCCAGCAGTTTATTGGGACAGGGGGCGCCTGGGGCCAACGTCCTGACTTTC.

CDR3 protein: CASSFTSAGDTQYF. The CDR3 nucleotides are TGTGCCAGCAGCTTTACTAGCGCCGGAGATACGCAGTATTTT. The rearrangement joins TRBV7-9 to TRBJ2-3; 7 bases agree with TRBD2. There are 14 residues in the CDR3. In germline, CDR1 is SEHNR, CDR2 FQNEAQ (reference sequence). The junction had 5 bases not matched to a gene; V was cut back by 3 bases and J by 5 bases.

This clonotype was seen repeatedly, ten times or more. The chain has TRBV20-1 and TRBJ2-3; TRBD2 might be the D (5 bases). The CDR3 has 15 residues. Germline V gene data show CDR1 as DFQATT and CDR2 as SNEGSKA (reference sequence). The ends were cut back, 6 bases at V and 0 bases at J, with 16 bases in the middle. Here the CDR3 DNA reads TGCAGTGCCCCGCCTACTAGAGGCAGCACAGATACGCAGTATTTT. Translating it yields CSAPPTRGSTDTQYF.

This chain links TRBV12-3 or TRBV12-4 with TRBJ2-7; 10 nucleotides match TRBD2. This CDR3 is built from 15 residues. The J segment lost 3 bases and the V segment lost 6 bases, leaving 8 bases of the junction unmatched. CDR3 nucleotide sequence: TGTGCCAGCAGAGTCGGGACTAGCGCCTACTACGAGCAGTACTTC. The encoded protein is CASRVGTSAYYEQYF.

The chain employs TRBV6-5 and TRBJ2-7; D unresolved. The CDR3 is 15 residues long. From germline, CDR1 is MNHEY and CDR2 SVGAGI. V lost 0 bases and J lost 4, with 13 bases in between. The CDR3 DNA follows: TGTGCCAGCAGTTACTCGAATATATTAGGTTACGAGCAGTACTTC. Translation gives CASSYSNILGYEQYF.

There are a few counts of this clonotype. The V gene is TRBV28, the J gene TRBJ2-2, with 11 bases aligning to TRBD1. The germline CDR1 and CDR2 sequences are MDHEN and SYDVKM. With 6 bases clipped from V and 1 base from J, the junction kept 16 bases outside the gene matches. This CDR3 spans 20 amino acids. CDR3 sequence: CASRLLSGQGVRVNTGELFF. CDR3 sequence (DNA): TGTGCCAGCAGGCTACTCTCGGGACAGGGGGTAAGGGTGAACACCGGGGAGCTGTTTTTT. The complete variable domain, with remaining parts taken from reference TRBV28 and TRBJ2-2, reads DVKVTQSSRYLVKRTGEKVFLECVQDMDHENMFWYRQDPGLGLRLIYFSYDVKMKEKGDIPEGYSVSREKKERFSLILESASTNQTSMYLCASRLLSGQGVRVNTGELFFGEGSRLTVL.

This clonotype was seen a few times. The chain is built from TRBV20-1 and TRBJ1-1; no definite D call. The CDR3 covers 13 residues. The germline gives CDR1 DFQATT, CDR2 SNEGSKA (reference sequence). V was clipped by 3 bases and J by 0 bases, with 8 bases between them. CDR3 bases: TGCAGTGCTAGCGGCCAAATGAACACTGAAGCTTTCTTT. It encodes CSASGQMNTEAFF.